Given below is one T cell receptor beta chain in context. Antigen unknown. This record comes from a study of identifying expanded T cells in peripheral blood. Healthy donors had no documented immune events, such as infections, while sampled. General study findings and limits: Over around two and four weeks, about 17 and 20 clones changed, versus approximately 1.2 between replicates.

CDR1 is SNHLY, CDR2 FYNNEI, per germline. The CDR3 is 13 amino acids. Deletions cut 8 bases from V and 8 bases from J, with 15 bases between. Here immunoSEQ multiplex PCR was the method, and the copy in TCRdb shows in-frame clones only, minus some. The sample includes more than 85,000 clones, 88% of them seen just once. Sequencing input: blood. This sequence originates from a person between 18 and 75 years old in good health. The V gene is TRBV2, the J gene TRBJ1-4; the D gene is possibly TRBD1 (5 bases). CDR3 sequence (DNA): TGTGCCAGCCTCAGGGATGATGCCGAAAAACTGTTTTTT. Amino acids: CASLRDDAEKLFF.